The 20 T cell receptor beta chains below were found in one sample sequenced in a study of shared clonotypes between healthy human individuals. Clones were sequenced by immunoSEQ multiplex PCR, and TCRdb holds only the in-frame ones, with some missing. The sample consists of over a million clones, 96% of them appearing once. The sample consisted of naive CD4+ T cells sorted from blood. Subset given: CD45RA+ positively selected. The source of these receptors is a young man in good health.

Comments on this clone: The same CDR3 is also encoded by other DNA sequences in this sample. The rearrangement uses TRBV29-1 and TRBJ1-2; no reliable D call. Trimming left V 4 bases short and J 11 bases short, with 5 bases between. The CDR3 has 8 residues. Germline V lookup: CDR1 SQVTM, CDR2 ANQGSEA. The CDR3 reads CSVGGYTF. CDR3 sequence (DNA): TGCAGCGTTGGGGGTTACACCTTC.

The gene calls are TRBV10-3 and TRBJ2-1, with 7 bases fitting TRBD2. Trimming took 7 bases from V and 4 from J; bases not matched to a gene: 1. This CDR3 spans 12 amino acids. The germline V gene has CDR1 ENHRY and CDR2 SYGVKD. CDR3 residues: CAIMRGYNEQFF. The DNA of the CDR3 is TGTGCCATCATGCGGGGGTACAATGAGCAGTTCTTC.

V usage is TRBV5-6 and J usage is TRBJ2-1; 8 bases line up with TRBD2. Germline CDR1 reads SGHDT; CDR2 reads YYEEEE. V was pared by 3 bases and J by 1 base, with 6 bases of the junction left unmatched. The CDR3 covers 16 residues. CDR3 residues: CASSSSAGASYNEQFF. CDR3 nucleotide sequence: TGTGCCAGCAGCTCCTCAGCGGGAGCTTCCTACAATGAGCAGTTCTTC.

This clone was seen once. The chain couples TRBV7-9 to TRBJ2-1, with D possibly matching TRBD2 (6 bases). The CDR3 runs 15 residues. The germline V and J ends were trimmed by 5 bases and 4 bases, with 15 bases remaining between them. The germline gives CDR1 SEHNR, CDR2 FQNEAQ (reference sequence). CDR3 residues: CASSRTGTSYNEQFF. CDR3 nucleotides: TGTGCCAGCAGCAGGACCGGGACTTCTTACAATGAGCAGTTCTTC.

The chain has TRBV5-1 and TRBJ2-1; TRBD2 matches 8 bases. This CDR3 is built from 17 residues. V trimming: 2 bases; J trimming: 5 bases; junction bases outside the gene matches: 12. Germline loops: CDR1 SGHRS, CDR2 YFSETQ. The CDR3 sequence is CASSFRELAVGNNEQFF. DNA for the CDR3: TGCGCCAGCAGCTTTAGGGAACTAGCGGTAGGAAACAATGAGCAGTTCTTC.

J is TRBJ2-5 and V is TRBV15; 7 nucleotides agree with TRBD2. CDR1 is LNHNV and CDR2 is YYDKDF in the germline V gene (reference sequence). Unmatched junction bases numbered 4, after V lost 5 bases and J lost 7 bases. This CDR3 spans 12 amino acids. CDR3 sequence (DNA): TGTGCCACCAGCCTGGGAGGGCTGACCCAGTACTTC. Protein product: CATSLGGLTQYF.

The chain employs TRBV10-2 and TRBJ2-7; D might be TRBD1 (5 bases). Germline lookup yields CDR1 WSHSY and CDR2 SAAADI. This CDR3 comprises 16 residues. V was shortened by 0 bases and J by 0 bases, with 12 bases between the two germline ends. CDR3 amino acids: CASSESGDRFSYEQYF. CDR3 in DNA: TGCGCCAGCAGTGAGTCTGGCGACAGATTCTCCTACGAGCAGTACTTC.

The chain combines TRBV6-4 with TRBJ2-1; D not resolved. Germline CDR1 reads MRHNA; CDR2 reads SNTAGT. The CDR3 contains 17 residues. V gave up 2 bases and J gave up 0 bases, with 14 bases separating them. For the CDR3, the DNA is TGTGCCAGCAGTGACAGTGGCACCCCTGGCTCCTACAATGAGCAGTTCTTC. Its translation is CASSDSGTPGSYNEQFF.

The chain links TRBV19 to TRBJ2-1, with D perhaps being TRBD1 or TRBD2 (7 bases each). Germline V gene sequence: CDR1 LNHDA, CDR2 SQIVND (reference sequence). The CDR3 totals 13 residues. V lost 5 bases to trimming and J lost 7 bases, with 12 bases between them. CDR3 DNA sequence: TGTGCCAGTAGTGGGAGGGGGCATAATGAGCAGTTCTTC. Translating gives CASSGRGHNEQFF.

The chain recombines TRBV2 with TRBJ1-2; no reliable D call. Germline V gene sequence: CDR1 SNHLY, CDR2 FYNNEI. The CDR3 extends over 14 amino acids. The ends were cut back, 1 base at V and 4 bases at J, with 10 bases in the middle. This CDR3 reads CASSEGQSSYGYTF. The CDR3 region has the DNA TGTGCCAGCAGTGAAGGGCAGAGCAGCTATGGCTACACCTTC.

The chain carries TRBV30 and TRBJ2-5, with D hard to call. Trimming removed 2 bases at V and 7 bases at J, with 14 bases between. The CDR3 spans 13 residues. Germline V gives CDR1 GTSNPN, CDR2 SVGIG (reference sequence). This CDR3 is CAWSPDRRGTQYF. DNA of the CDR3: TGTGCCTGGAGTCCGGACCGTAGAGGGACCCAGTACTTC.

This chain links TRBV29-1 with TRBJ2-7; D possibly uses TRBD1 or TRBD2 (5 bases each). V lost 3 bases to trimming and J lost 5 bases, with 17 bases between them. Per the germline V gene, CDR1 is SQVTM and CDR2 is ANQGSEA. There are 14 residues in the CDR3. The CDR3 reads CSVEGEGRGDEQYF. The DNA for the CDR3 is TGCAGCGTTGAGGGTGAGGGTCGAGGGGACGAGCAGTACTTC.

The rearrangement uses TRBV19 and TRBJ1-4; D uncertain. With 6 bases removed from V and 6 bases from J, the gap between germline ends came to 14 bases. CDR3 length: 14 residues. Per germline, CDR1 LNHDA and CDR2 SQIVND (reference sequence). DNA of the CDR3: TGTGCCAGTAGAGTGATCGGCGGTGATGAAAAACTGTTTTTT. Translating gives CASRVIGGDEKLFF.

This chain uses TRBV7-2 with TRBJ2-1, with 8 nucleotides matching TRBD2. Trimming cost V 3 bases and J 10 bases; bases outside gene matches: 11. The CDR3 is 15 residues long. CDR1 SGHTA and CDR2 FQGNSA come from the germline V gene. The CDR3 sequence: CASSLDVVAGREQFF. CDR3 sequence (DNA): TGTGCCAGCAGCTTGGACGTCGTAGCGGGACGGGAGCAGTTCTTC.

This chain joins TRBV2 and TRBJ2-1, with TRBD2 matching over 14 bases. This CDR3 spans 14 amino acids. The V gene's germline CDR1 is SNHLY and CDR2 FYNNEI. V shed 10 bases and J 9 bases; nucleotides not matched to a gene: 8. This CDR3 reads CAIRGTSGSSEQFF. CDR3 nucleotides: TGTGCCATCCGGGGGACTAGCGGGAGTAGTGAGCAGTTCTTC.

The chain is built from TRBV5-1 and TRBJ1-3; D gene unclear. The V end lost 4 bases, the J end lost 0 bases, and 11 bases lay between the germline ends. This CDR3 has 15 residues. The germline CDR1 and CDR2 sequences are SGHRS and YFSETQ. The CDR3 bases are TGCGCCAGCAGCCTACAGCCGAGCTCTGGAAACACCATATATTTT. It specifies CASSLQPSSGNTIYF. The complete variable domain, with remaining parts taken from reference TRBV5-1 and TRBJ1-3, reads KAGVTQTPRYLIKTRGQQVTLSCSPISGHRSVSWYQQTPGQGLQFLFEYFSETQRNKGNFPGRFSGRQFSNSRSEMNVSTLELGDSALYLCASSLQPSSGNTIYFGEGSWLTVV.

The chain carries TRBV10-2 and TRBJ2-1; possibly TRBD1 or TRBD2 for D (5 bases each). V lost 2 bases, J lost 7 bases, and 9 bases lay in between. This CDR3 comprises 13 residues. Germline V gene sequence: CDR1 WSHSY, CDR2 SAAADI. The CDR3 region is CASSETGRNEQFF. In DNA, the CDR3 is TGCGCCAGCAGTGAGACGGGACGGAATGAGCAGTTCTTC.

The V call is TRBV19, the J call TRBJ1-5; TRBD1 matches 9 bases. This CDR3 spans 15 amino acids. The germline V gene encodes CDR1 LNHDA and CDR2 SQIVND (reference sequence). The V segment lost 6 bases and the J segment 1 base; nucleotides outside the gene matches: 4. The CDR3 sequence is CASRPTGGSNQPQHF. The CDR3 DNA reads as TGTGCCAGTAGGCCGACAGGGGGAAGCAATCAGCCCCAGCATTTT.

This sequence joins TRBV18 and TRBJ2-4, with D possibly matching TRBD2 (6 bases). Germline assignment: CDR1 KGHSH and CDR2 LQKENI. The CDR3 has 14 residues. With 3 bases removed from V and 8 bases from J, the gap between germline ends came to 14 bases. As DNA, the CDR3 is TGTGCCAGCTCACCTGCGGGAATAGGAGACATTCAGTACTTC. Its protein product is CASSPAGIGDIQYF.

This chain links TRBV7-2 with TRBJ2-1, with D perhaps TRBD2 (6 bases). CDR1 is SGHTA and CDR2 is FQGNSA in the germline V gene. CDR3 size: 15 residues. Trimming removed 4 bases from V and 3 bases from J, with 13 bases in between. Here the CDR3 DNA reads TGTGCCAGCAGCTCACAGAGCGGGCTCTACAATGAGCAGTTCTTC. Amino acid sequence: CASSSQSGLYNEQFF. Complete variable domain (other parts from reference TRBV7-2 and TRBJ2-1): GAGVSQSPSNKVTEKGKDVELRCDPISGHTALYWYRQSLGQGLEFLIYFQGNSAPDKSGLPSDRFSAERTGGSVSTLTIQRTQQEDSAVYLCASSSQSGLYNEQFFGPGTRLTVL.